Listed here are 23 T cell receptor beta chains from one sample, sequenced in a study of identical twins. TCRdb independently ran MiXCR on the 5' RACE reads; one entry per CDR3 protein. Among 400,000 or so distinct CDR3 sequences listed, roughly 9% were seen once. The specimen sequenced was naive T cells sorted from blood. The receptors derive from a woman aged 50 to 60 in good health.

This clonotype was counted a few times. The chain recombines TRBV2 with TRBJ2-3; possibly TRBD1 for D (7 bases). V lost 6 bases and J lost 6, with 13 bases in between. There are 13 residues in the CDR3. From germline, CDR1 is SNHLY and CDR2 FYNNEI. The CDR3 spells CASRRGQSDTQYF. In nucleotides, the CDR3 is TGTGCCAGCAGGCGGGGACAGTCGGATACGCAGTATTTT.

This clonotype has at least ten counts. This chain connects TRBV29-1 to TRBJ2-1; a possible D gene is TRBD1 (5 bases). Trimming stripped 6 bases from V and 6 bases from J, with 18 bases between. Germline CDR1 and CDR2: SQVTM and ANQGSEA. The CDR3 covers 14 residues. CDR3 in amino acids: CSVSSGLRRNEQFF. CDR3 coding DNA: TGCAGCGTGTCCTCAGGGTTAAGACGCAATGAGCAGTTCTTC.

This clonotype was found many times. CDR3 amino acids: CASSFYARGPGANVLTF. The DNA for the CDR3 is TGTGCCAGCAGTTTTTACGCGAGGGGTCCTGGGGCCAACGTCCTGACTTTC. The rearrangement uses TRBV12-3 or TRBV12-4 and TRBJ2-6; D possibly uses TRBD1 or TRBD2 (5 bases each). The length of the CDR3 is 17 residues. V lost 3 bases and J lost 2, with 14 bases in between.

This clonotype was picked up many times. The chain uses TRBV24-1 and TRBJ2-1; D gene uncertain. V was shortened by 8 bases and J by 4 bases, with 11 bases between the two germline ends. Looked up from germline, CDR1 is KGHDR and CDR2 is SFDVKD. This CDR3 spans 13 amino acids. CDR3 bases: TGTGCCACCAAAAGTATAGCTTACAATGAGCAGTTCTTC. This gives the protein CATKSIAYNEQFF.

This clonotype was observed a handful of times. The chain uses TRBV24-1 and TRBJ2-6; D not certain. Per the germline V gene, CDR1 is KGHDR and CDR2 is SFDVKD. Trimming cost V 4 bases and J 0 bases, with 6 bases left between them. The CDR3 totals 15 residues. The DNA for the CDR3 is TGTGCCACCAGTGACTTCAGCTCTGGGGCCAACGTCCTGACTTTC. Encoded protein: CATSDFSSGANVLTF.

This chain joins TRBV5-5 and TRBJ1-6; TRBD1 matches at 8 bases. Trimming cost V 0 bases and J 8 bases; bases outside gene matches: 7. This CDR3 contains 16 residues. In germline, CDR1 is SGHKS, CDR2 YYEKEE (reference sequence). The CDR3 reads CASSLEDRVGYSPLHF. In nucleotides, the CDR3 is TGTGCCAGCAGCTTGGAGGACAGGGTGGGATATTCACCCCTCCACTTT.

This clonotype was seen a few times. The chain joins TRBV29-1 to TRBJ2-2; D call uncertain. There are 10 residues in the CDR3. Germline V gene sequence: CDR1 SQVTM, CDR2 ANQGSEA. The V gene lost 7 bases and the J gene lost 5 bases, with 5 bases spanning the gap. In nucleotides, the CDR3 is TGCAGCGGTGGTACCGGGGAGCTGTTTTTT. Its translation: CSGGTGELFF.

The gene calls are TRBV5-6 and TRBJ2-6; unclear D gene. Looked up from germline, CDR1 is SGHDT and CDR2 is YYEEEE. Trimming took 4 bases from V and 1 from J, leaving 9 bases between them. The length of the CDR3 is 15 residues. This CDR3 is CASSVLASGANVLTF. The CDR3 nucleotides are TGTGCCAGCAGCGTTCTCGCGTCTGGGGCCAACGTCCTGACTTTC.

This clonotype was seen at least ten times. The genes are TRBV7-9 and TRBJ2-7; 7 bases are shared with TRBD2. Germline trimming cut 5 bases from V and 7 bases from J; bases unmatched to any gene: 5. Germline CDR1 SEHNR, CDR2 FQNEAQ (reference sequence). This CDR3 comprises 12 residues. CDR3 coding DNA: TGTGCCAGCAGCGCGGGAGTATGGGAGCAGTACGTC. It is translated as CASSAGVWEQYV.

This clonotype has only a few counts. Here the CDR3 reads CSAPDRERSGELFF. The CDR3, as DNA: TGCAGTGCACCAGACAGGGAGCGGAGCGGGGAGCTGTTTTTT. The chain links TRBV20-1 to TRBJ2-2, with TRBD1 matching 7 bases. The CDR3 totals 14 residues. The V gene's germline CDR1 is DFQATT and CDR2 SNEGSKA (reference sequence). With V trimmed by 6 bases and J by 7 bases, 11 bases remained unmatched.

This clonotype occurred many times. Written as DNA, the CDR3 is TGCAGCGTGGAGACGGCGGGAGGGAGGACAGATACGCAGTATTTT. The encoded protein is CSVETAGGRTDTQYF. The chain joins TRBV29-1 to TRBJ2-3; 9 bases fit TRBD2. The germline CDR1 and CDR2 sequences are SQVTM and ANQGSEA. Trimming removed 6 bases from V and 3 bases from J; junction bases left unmatched: 10. The CDR3 contains 15 residues.

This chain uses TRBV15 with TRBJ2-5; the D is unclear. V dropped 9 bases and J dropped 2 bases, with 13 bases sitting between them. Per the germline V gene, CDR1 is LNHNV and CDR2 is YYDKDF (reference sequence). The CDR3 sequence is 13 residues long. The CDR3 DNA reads TGTGCCACGACATCAAATGCTCAAGAGACCCAGTACTTC. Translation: CATTSNAQETQYF.

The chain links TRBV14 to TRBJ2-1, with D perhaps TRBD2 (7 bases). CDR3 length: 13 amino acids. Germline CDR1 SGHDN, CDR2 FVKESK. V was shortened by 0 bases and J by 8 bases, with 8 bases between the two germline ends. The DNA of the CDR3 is TGTGCCAGCAGCCAAGAGGGGGGGCATGAGCAGTTCTTC. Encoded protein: CASSQEGGHEQFF.

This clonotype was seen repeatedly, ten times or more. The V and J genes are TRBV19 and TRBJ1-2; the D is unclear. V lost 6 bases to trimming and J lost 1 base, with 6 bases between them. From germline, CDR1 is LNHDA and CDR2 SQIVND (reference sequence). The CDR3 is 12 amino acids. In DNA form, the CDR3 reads TGTGCCAGTAGAGAATATAACTATGGCTACACCTTC. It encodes CASREYNYGYTF. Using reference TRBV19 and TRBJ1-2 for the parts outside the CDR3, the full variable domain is DGGITQSPKYLFRKEGQNVTLSCEQNLNHDAMYWYRQDPGQGLRLIYYSQIVNDFQKGDIAEGYSVSREKKESFPLTVTSAQKNPTAFYLCASREYNYGYTFGSGTRLTVV.

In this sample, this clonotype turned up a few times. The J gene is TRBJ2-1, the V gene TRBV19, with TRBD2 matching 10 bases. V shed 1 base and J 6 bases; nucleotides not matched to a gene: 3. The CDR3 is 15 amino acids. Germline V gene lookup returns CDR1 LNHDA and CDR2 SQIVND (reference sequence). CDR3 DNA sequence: TGTGCCAGTAGTATAGTGCTAGCGGGAGTCAATGAGCAGTTCTTC. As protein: CASSIVLAGVNEQFF.

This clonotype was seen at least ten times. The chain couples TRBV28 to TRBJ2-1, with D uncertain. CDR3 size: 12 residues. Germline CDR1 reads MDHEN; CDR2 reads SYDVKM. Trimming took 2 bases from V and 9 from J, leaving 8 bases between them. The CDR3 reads CASSLLTGEQFF. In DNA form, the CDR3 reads TGTGCCAGCAGTTTACTCACGGGTGAGCAGTTCTTC.

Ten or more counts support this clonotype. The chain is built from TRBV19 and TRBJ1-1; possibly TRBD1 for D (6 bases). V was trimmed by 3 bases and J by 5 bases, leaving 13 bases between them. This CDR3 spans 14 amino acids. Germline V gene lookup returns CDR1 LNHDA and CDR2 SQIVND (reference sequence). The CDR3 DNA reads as TGTGCCAGTAGTATCGGGAGGGGGGGAACTGAAGCTTTCTTT. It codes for CASSIGRGGTEAFF.

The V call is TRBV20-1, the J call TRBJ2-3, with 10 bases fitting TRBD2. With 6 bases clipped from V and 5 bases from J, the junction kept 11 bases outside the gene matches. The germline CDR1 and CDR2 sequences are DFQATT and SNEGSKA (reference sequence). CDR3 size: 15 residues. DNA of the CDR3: TGCAGTGCGCCTTCTAGCGGGAGCCCGGTAGATACGCAGTATTTT. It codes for CSAPSSGSPVDTQYF.

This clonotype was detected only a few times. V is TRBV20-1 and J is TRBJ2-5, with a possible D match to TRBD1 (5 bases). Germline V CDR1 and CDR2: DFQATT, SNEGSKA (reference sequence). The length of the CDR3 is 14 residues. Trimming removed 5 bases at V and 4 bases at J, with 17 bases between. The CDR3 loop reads CSAQKGWRGETQYF. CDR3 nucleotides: TGCAGTGCTCAAAAGGGGTGGAGAGGAGAGACCCAGTACTTC.

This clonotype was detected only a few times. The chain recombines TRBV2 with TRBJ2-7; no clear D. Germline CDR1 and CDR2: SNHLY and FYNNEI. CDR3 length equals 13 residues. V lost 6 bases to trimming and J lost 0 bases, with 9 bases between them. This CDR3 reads CASSPISSYEQYV. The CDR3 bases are TGTGCCAGCAGCCCGATCAGCTCCTACGAGCAGTACGTC.

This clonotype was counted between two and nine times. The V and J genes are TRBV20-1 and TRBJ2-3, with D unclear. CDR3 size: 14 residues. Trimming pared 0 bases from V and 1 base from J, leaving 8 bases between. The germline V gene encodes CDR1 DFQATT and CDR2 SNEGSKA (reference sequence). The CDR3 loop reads CSARDPRGTDTQYF. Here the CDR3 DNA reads TGCAGTGCTAGAGACCCTCGAGGCACAGATACGCAGTATTTT.

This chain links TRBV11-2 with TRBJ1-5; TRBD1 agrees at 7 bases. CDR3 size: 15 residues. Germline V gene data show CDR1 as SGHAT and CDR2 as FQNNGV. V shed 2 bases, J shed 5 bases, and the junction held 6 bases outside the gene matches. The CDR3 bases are TGTGCCAGCAGCTTATTAAGGGGGCGGGATCAGCCCCAGCATTTT. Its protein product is CASSLLRGRDQPQHF.

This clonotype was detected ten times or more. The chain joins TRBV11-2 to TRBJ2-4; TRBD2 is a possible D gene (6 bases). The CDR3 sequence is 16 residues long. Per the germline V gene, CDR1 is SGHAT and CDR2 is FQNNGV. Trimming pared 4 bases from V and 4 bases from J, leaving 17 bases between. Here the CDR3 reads CASSSYPRGSKNIQYF. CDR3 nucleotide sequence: TGTGCCAGCAGCTCTTACCCTCGGGGGTCGAAAAACATTCAGTACTTC.